A selection of T cell receptor beta chains follows, all from one sample in a study of T cell responses to AZD1222 COVID-19 vaccine. Assay used: immunoSEQ multiplex PCR; TCRdb lists only in-frame clones, some missing. Here the sample spans roughly 100,000 clones, under 95% being singletons. This sample comprised peripheral blood, obtained on day 0 of AZD1222 vaccination. All receptors come from an adult in good health. Both conserved end residues are part of each CDR3. Fields, in order: clone size, V gene, D gene, J gene, CDR3 DNA, CDR3 protein. D genes are given only for firm matches. Size values are once, few and many counts, or a class for expanded clones, and some rows have none.

size: -
V: TRBV5-1
D: TRBD1
J: TRBJ1-3
DNA: TGCGCCAGCAGCGCGGGACAGGTGCACTCTGGAAACACCATATATTTT
CDR3: CASSAGQVHSGNTIYF

size: -
V: TRBV19
D: -
J: TRBJ2-1
DNA: TGTGCCAGTAGTATCTTTTCAGCGAGGAATGAGCAGTTCTTC
CDR3: CASSIFSARNEQFF

size: -
V: TRBV5-4
D: -
J: TRBJ2-5
DNA: TGTGCCAGCAGCTTTGAGATAGGGGAAGAGACCCAGTACTTC
CDR3: CASSFEIGEETQYF

size: once
V: TRBV21-1
D: -
J: TRBJ2-5
DNA: TGTGCCAGCACGATCACGGGACAAGAGACCCAGTACTTC
CDR3: CASTITGQETQYF

size: -
V: TRBV7-2
D: -
J: TRBJ2-5
DNA: TGTGCCAGCAGCTTAGCAGGGCACTCGGAGACCCAGTACTTC
CDR3: CASSLAGHSETQYF

size: -
V: TRBV18
D: -
J: TRBJ1-5
DNA: TGTGCCACCTCCTGGGACAAAGGTCAGCCCCAGCATTTT
CDR3: CATSWDKGQPQHF

size: -
V: TRBV18
D: TRBD2
J: TRBJ2-3
DNA: TGTGCCAGCTCAACTTTTTCTACGGGACTAGCCAACACAGATACGCAGTATTTT
CDR3: CASSTFSTGLANTDTQYF

size: -
V: TRBV10-3
D: -
J: TRBJ1-6
DNA: TGTGCCATCAGTGAGGGCAGAGGAGAGAATTCACCCCTCCACTTT
CDR3: CAISEGRGENSPLHF

size: -
V: TRBV29-1
D: -
J: TRBJ1-1
DNA: TGCAGCCATAAGGACCCTAACACTGAAGCTTTCTTT
CDR3: CSHKDPNTEAFF

size: -
V: TRBV11-2
D: -
J: TRBJ1-1
DNA: TGTGCCAGCAGCTTAGATCTCCCCAGTATCACTGAAGCTTTCTTT
CDR3: CASSLDLPSITEAFF

size: -
V: TRBV27
D: TRBD1
J: TRBJ1-2
DNA: TGTGCCAGCAGTTTACAGCAGGGGGCTGGCTACACCTTC
CDR3: CASSLQQGAGYTF

size: -
V: TRBV5-1
D: -
J: TRBJ1-2
DNA: TGCGCCAGCAGCGCCGGACTGCTGGACTATGGCTACACCTTC
CDR3: CASSAGLLDYGYTF

size: -
V: TRBV30
D: -
J: TRBJ1-5
DNA: TGTGCCTGGAGTGGAGGGCAGTTCAATCAGCCCCAGCATTTT
CDR3: CAWSGGQFNQPQHF

size: -
V: TRBV4-2
D: -
J: TRBJ1-5
DNA: TGTGCCAGCAGCCTTATACAGTCCGAGCAGCCCCAGCATTTT
CDR3: CASSLIQSEQPQHF

size: -
V: TRBV4-1
D: -
J: TRBJ1-1
DNA: TGCGCCAGCAGCCAAGAAAGGGATAACACTGAAGCTTTCTTT
CDR3: CASSQERDNTEAFF

size: -
V: TRBV30
D: TRBD1
J: TRBJ1-4
DNA: TGTGCCTGGAGTGGGGGACAGAGGCTGTTTTTT
CDR3: CAWSGGQRLFF

size: -
V: TRBV9
D: -
J: TRBJ2-2
DNA: TGTGCCAGCAGCGTAAGGTTCAACACCGGGGAGCTGTTTTTT
CDR3: CASSVRFNTGELFF

size: -
V: TRBV6-2/TRBV6-3
D: -
J: TRBJ2-1
DNA: TGTGCCAGCAGCCCCGGGACCCCGATATACAATGAGCAGTTCTTC
CDR3: CASSPGTPIYNEQFF

size: -
V: TRBV28
D: -
J: TRBJ1-1
DNA: TGTGCCAGCAGCTCCAGGGATATGAACACTGAAGCTTTCTTT
CDR3: CASSSRDMNTEAFF

size: -
V: TRBV7-3
D: -
J: TRBJ1-2
DNA: TGTGCCAGCGGCCAAGCTAACTATGGCTACACCTTC
CDR3: CASGQANYGYTF

size: -
V: TRBV18
D: -
J: TRBJ1-4
DNA: TGTGCCAGCTCACCCCGGACAGTCGAAAAACTGTTTTTT
CDR3: CASSPRTVEKLFF

size: -
V: TRBV7-9
D: TRBD2
J: TRBJ2-2
DNA: TGTGCCAGCAGCCCGGGACTAGCGGGAGGGAAAACCGGGGAGCTGTTTTTT
CDR3: CASSPGLAGGKTGELFF

size: -
V: TRBV11-3
D: TRBD2
J: TRBJ2-3
DNA: TGTGCCAGCAGCTTACGCCTAGCGGGTACAGATACGCAGTATTTT
CDR3: CASSLRLAGTDTQYF

size: -
V: TRBV4-3
D: -
J: TRBJ2-5
DNA: TGCGCCAGCAGCCAAGATTGGACACTCGAACAAGAGACCCAGTACTTC
CDR3: CASSQDWTLEQETQYF

size: -
V: TRBV6-2/TRBV6-3
D: TRBD1
J: TRBJ1-2
DNA: TGTGCCAGCAGTTACTCCGACAGGGGTGGCTACACCTTC
CDR3: CASSYSDRGGYTF

size: -
V: TRBV27
D: TRBD2
J: TRBJ2-7
DNA: TGTGCCAGCAGTCCAAGCGGGGGCTACCTCTACGAGCAGTACTTC
CDR3: CASSPSGGYLYEQYF

size: -
V: TRBV9
D: -
J: TRBJ1-4
DNA: TGTGCCAGCAGCGTAGACGCAACTAATGAAAAACTGTTTTTT
CDR3: CASSVDATNEKLFF

size: -
V: TRBV6-5
D: -
J: TRBJ2-1
DNA: TGTGCCAGCAGCCAAGAGGACTACAGGGGCCATGAGCAGTTCTTC
CDR3: CASSQEDYRGHEQFF

size: -
V: TRBV28
D: TRBD1
J: TRBJ1-5
DNA: TGTGCCAGCAAGACAGGGATGCCCAATCAGCCCCAGCATTTT
CDR3: CASKTGMPNQPQHF

size: -
V: TRBV7-2
D: -
J: TRBJ2-6
DNA: TGTGCCAGCAGCTTAGGGTTGGGACCCTCCTCTGGGGCCAACGTCCTGACTTTC
CDR3: CASSLGLGPSSGANVLTF

size: -
V: TRBV2
D: -
J: TRBJ2-7
DNA: TGTGCCAGCAGTCCTGACATAGCTGAGGCCTACGAGCAGTACTTC
CDR3: CASSPDIAEAYEQYF

size: -
V: TRBV24-1
D: -
J: TRBJ2-1
DNA: TGTGCCACCAGTGATGTAGTGGGGCAGTTCTTC
CDR3: CATSDVVGQFF

size: once
V: TRBV15
D: -
J: TRBJ2-7
DNA: TGTGCCACCAGCAGAGACGTACAGGGCTACGAGCAGTACTTC
CDR3: CATSRDVQGYEQYF

size: -
V: TRBV11-3
D: -
J: TRBJ1-2
DNA: TGTGCCAGCAGCTTAGATCGCTGGGGAGACGGTACTCCTGGCTACACCTTC
CDR3: CASSLDRWGDGTPGYTF

size: -
V: TRBV5-1
D: TRBD1
J: TRBJ1-1
DNA: TGCGCCAGCAGCTCGGGACAGCCGAACACTGAAGCTTTCTTT
CDR3: CASSSGQPNTEAFF

size: -
V: TRBV10-3
D: -
J: TRBJ1-1
DNA: TGTGCCATCAAGGCAGGTGGGACTGAAGCTTTCTTT
CDR3: CAIKAGGTEAFF

size: once
V: TRBV19
D: TRBD2
J: TRBJ2-7
DNA: TGTGCCAGTAGTATTGCTAGCGGGGGTCGCTACGAGCAGTACTTC
CDR3: CASSIASGGRYEQYF

size: once
V: TRBV11-2
D: -
J: TRBJ1-2
DNA: TGTGCCAGCAGCCATATGCTGTCTCTTGGCTACACCTTC
CDR3: CASSHMLSLGYTF

size: -
V: TRBV7-2
D: TRBD1
J: TRBJ1-5
DNA: TGTGCCAGCAGCCGCCGGGACAGTGGCTATAGCAATCAGCCCCAGCATTTT
CDR3: CASSRRDSGYSNQPQHF

size: -
V: TRBV12-5
D: -
J: TRBJ1-2
DNA: TGTGCTAGTGGAGACGGACTGTCGGACTATGGCTACACCTTC
CDR3: CASGDGLSDYGYTF

size: once
V: TRBV14
D: -
J: TRBJ2-7
DNA: TGTGCCAGCAGCCAAGATGCACAGTCCTACGAGCAGTACTTC
CDR3: CASSQDAQSYEQYF

size: once
V: TRBV9
D: TRBD1
J: TRBJ2-2
DNA: TGTGCCAGCAGCGGACACAGGGGGCCGAACACCGGGGAGCTGTTTTTT
CDR3: CASSGHRGPNTGELFF